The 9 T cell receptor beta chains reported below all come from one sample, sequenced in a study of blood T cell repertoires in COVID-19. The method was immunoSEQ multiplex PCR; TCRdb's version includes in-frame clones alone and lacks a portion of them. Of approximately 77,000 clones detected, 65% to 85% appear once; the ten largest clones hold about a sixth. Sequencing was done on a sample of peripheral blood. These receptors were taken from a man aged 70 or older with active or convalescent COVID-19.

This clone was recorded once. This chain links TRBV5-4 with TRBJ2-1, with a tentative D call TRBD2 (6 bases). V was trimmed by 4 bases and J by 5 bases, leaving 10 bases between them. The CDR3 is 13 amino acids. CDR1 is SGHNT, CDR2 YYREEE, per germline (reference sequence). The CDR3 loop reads CASSARGDNEQFF. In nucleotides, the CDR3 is TGTGCCAGCAGCGCCCGCGGGGACAATGAGCAGTTCTTC.

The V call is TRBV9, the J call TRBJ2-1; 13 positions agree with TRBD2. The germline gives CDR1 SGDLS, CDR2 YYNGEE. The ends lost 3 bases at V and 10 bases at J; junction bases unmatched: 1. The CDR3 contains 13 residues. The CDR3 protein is CASSEGLAGEQFF. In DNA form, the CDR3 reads TGTGCCAGCAGCGAGGGACTAGCGGGGGAGCAGTTCTTC.

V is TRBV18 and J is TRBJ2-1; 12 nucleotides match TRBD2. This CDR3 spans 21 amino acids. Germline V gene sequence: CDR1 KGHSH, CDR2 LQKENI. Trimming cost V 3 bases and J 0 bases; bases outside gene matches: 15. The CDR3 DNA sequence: TGTGCCAGCTCACCTGCGATAAGACTAGCGGGGGCCTATAGCTCCTACAATGAGCAGTTCTTC. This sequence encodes CASSPAIRLAGAYSSYNEQFF.

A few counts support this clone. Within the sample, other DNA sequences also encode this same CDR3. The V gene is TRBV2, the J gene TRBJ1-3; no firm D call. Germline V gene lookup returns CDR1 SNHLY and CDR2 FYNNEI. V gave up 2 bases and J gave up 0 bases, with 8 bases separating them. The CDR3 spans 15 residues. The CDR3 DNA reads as TGTGCCAGCAGTGAACGACGGGGCTCTGGAAACACCATATATTTT. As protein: CASSERRGSGNTIYF.

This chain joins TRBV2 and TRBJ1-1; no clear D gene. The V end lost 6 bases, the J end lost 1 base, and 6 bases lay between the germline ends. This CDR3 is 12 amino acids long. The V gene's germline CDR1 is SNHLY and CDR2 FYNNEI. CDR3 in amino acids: CASRRQNTEAFF. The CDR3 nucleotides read TGTGCCAGCAGGAGACAGAACACTGAAGCTTTCTTT.

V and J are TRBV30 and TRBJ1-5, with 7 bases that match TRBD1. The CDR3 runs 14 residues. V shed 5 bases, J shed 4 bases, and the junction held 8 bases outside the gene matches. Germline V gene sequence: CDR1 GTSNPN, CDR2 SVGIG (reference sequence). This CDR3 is CAWGRDSPNQPQHF. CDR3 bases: TGTGCCTGGGGCCGGGACAGCCCGAATCAGCCCCAGCATTTT. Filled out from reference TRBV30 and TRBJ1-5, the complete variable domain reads SQTIHQWPATLVQPVGSPLSLECTVEGTSNPNLYWYRQAAGRGLQLLFYSVGIGQISSEVPQNLSASRPQDRQFILSSKKLLLSDSGFYLCAWGRDSPNQPQHFGDGTRLSIL.

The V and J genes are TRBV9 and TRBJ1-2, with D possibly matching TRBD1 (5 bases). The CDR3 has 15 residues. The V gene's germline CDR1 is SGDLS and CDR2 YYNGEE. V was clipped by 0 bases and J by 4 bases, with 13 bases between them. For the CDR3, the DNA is TGTGCCAGCAGCGTAGGGGGGGGACCAACCTATGGCTACACCTTC. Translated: CASSVGGGPTYGYTF.

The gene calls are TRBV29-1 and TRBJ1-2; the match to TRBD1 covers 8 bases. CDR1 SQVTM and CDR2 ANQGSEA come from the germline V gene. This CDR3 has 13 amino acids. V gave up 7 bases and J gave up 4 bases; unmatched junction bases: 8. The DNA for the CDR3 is TGCAGCGCCCCAGGGGGCAGGGGCTATGGCTACACCTTC. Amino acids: CSAPGGRGYGYTF. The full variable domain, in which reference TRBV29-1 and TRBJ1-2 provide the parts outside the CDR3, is SAVISQKPSRDICQRGTSLTIQCQVDSQVTMMFWYRQQPGQSLTLIATANQGSEATYESGFVIDKFPISRPNLTFSTLTVSNMSPEDSSIYLCSAPGGRGYGYTFGSGTRLTVV.

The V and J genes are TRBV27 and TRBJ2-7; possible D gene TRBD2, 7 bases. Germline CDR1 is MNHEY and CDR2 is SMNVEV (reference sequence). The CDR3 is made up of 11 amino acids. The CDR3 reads CASSLSAGANV. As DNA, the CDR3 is TGTGCCAGCAGTTTATCGGCGGGGGCCAACGTC.